The rows below give T cell receptor beta chains drawn from one sample of a study of shared clonotypes between healthy human individuals. The repertoire was sequenced with immunoSEQ multiplex PCR; TCRdb's copy has only in-frame clones and lacks some. The data show roughly 1,800,000 clones, about 95% seen once. The sample taken for sequencing was naive CD8+ T cells sorted from blood. These receptors all come from a man between 18 and 29 years old in good health. CDR3s include the opening cysteine and the closing phenylalanine or tryptophan. The D gene is left open where the match is weak. Clone size is stated in some rows and not others, as once, few, many or a class when expanded.

V gene: TRBV5-1
clone size: -
J gene: TRBJ2-5
D gene: TRBD1
CDR3 protein: CASSLARGQYQETQYF
CDR3 DNA: TGCGCCAGCAGCTTGGCGAGGGGACAGTACCAAGAGACCCAGTACTTC

V gene: TRBV4-1
clone size: -
J gene: TRBJ2-7
D gene: -
CDR3 protein: CASSQAESYEQYF
CDR3 DNA: TGCGCCAGCAGCCAAGCAGAGTCTTACGAGCAGTACTTC

V gene: TRBV6-6
clone size: -
J gene: TRBJ2-7
D gene: TRBD2
CDR3 protein: CASSWTSDEQYF
CDR3 DNA: TGTGCCAGCAGTTGGACTAGTGACGAGCAGTACTTC

V gene: TRBV10-3
clone size: -
J gene: TRBJ2-5
D gene: -
CDR3 protein: CAISEGQEETQYF
CDR3 DNA: TGTGCCATCAGTGAGGGGCAAGAAGAGACCCAGTACTTC

V gene: TRBV7-9
clone size: -
J gene: TRBJ2-2
D gene: TRBD1
CDR3 protein: CASSLGQGARELFF
CDR3 DNA: TGTGCCAGCAGCTTGGGACAGGGGGCCCGGGAGCTGTTTTTT

V gene: TRBV27
clone size: -
J gene: TRBJ1-1
D gene: -
CDR3 protein: CASSLSRSLTEAFF
CDR3 DNA: TGTGCCAGCAGTTTATCGAGGAGCCTCACTGAAGCTTTCTTT

V gene: TRBV7-2
clone size: -
J gene: TRBJ2-1
D gene: -
CDR3 protein: CASSFIGVSNEQFF
CDR3 DNA: TGTGCCAGCAGCTTTATAGGGGTGAGCAATGAGCAGTTCTTC

V gene: TRBV4-1
clone size: once
J gene: TRBJ1-1
D gene: -
CDR3 protein: CASSQDNSDTEAFF
CDR3 DNA: TGCGCCAGCAGCCAAGACAACTCTGACACTGAAGCTTTCTTT

V gene: TRBV2
clone size: -
J gene: TRBJ2-1
D gene: -
CDR3 protein: CASSGGGGSYNEQFF
CDR3 DNA: TGTGCCAGCTCAGGGGGCGGGGGCTCCTACAATGAGCAGTTCTTC

V gene: TRBV7-8
clone size: once
J gene: TRBJ2-7
D gene: -
CDR3 protein: CASSFHSYEQYF
CDR3 DNA: TGTGCCAGCAGCTTCCACAGCTACGAGCAGTACTTC

V gene: TRBV19
clone size: -
J gene: TRBJ1-6
D gene: TRBD1
CDR3 protein: CASSIDLGQGSPLHF
CDR3 DNA: TGTGCCAGTAGTATAGATCTGGGACAGGGGTCACCCCTCCACTTT

V gene: TRBV27
clone size: once
J gene: TRBJ2-7
D gene: -
CDR3 protein: CASSLRNSYEQYF
CDR3 DNA: TGTGCCAGCAGTTTGAGGAACTCCTACGAGCAGTACTTC

V gene: TRBV4-1
clone size: -
J gene: TRBJ2-7
D gene: -
CDR3 protein: CASSQLIGSSYEQYF
CDR3 DNA: TGCGCCAGCAGCCAGCTAATCGGGAGCTCCTACGAGCAGTACTTC

V gene: TRBV10-3
clone size: -
J gene: TRBJ2-7
D gene: TRBD1
CDR3 protein: CATLGQGAYEQYF
CDR3 DNA: TGTGCCACCCTCGGACAGGGGGCTTACGAGCAGTACTTC

V gene: TRBV27
clone size: -
J gene: TRBJ1-2
D gene: TRBD1
CDR3 protein: CASSFFFPGPGGSYGYTF
CDR3 DNA: TGTGCCAGCAGTTTTTTCTTTCCGGGTCCAGGGGGAAGCTATGGCTACACCTTC

V gene: TRBV29-1
clone size: -
J gene: TRBJ2-1
D gene: -
CDR3 protein: CSVEESHKNNEQFF
CDR3 DNA: TGCAGCGTTGAAGAGAGTCACAAAAACAATGAGCAGTTCTTC

V gene: TRBV16
clone size: once
J gene: TRBJ2-7
D gene: -
CDR3 protein: CASSQNLEPEDEQYF
CDR3 DNA: TGTGCCAGCAGCCAAAACCTGGAGCCAGAGGACGAGCAGTACTTC

V gene: TRBV2
clone size: -
J gene: TRBJ2-1
D gene: TRBD2
CDR3 protein: CASRLAGSSYNEQFF
CDR3 DNA: TGTGCCAGCCGATTAGCGGGGAGCTCCTACAATGAGCAGTTCTTC

V gene: TRBV15
clone size: -
J gene: TRBJ2-3
D gene: -
CDR3 protein: CATSHPPGGPDTQYF
CDR3 DNA: TGTGCCACCAGCCACCCCCCCGGGGGCCCAGATACGCAGTATTTT

V gene: TRBV19
clone size: -
J gene: TRBJ2-7
D gene: -
CDR3 protein: CASSTGDGLYEQYF
CDR3 DNA: TGTGCCAGTAGTACAGGGGACGGCCTATACGAGCAGTACTTC

V gene: TRBV28
clone size: -
J gene: TRBJ2-3
D gene: -
CDR3 protein: CASSLYQGTDTQYF
CDR3 DNA: TGTGCCAGCAGTTTATATCAGGGGACAGATACGCAGTATTTT

V gene: TRBV29-1
clone size: -
J gene: TRBJ1-2
D gene: -
CDR3 protein: CSVEEGTGYTF
CDR3 DNA: TGCAGCGTTGAAGAGGGCACTGGCTACACCTTC

V gene: TRBV4-3
clone size: -
J gene: TRBJ2-7
D gene: -
CDR3 protein: CASSQERTRGPYEQYF
CDR3 DNA: TGCGCCAGCAGCCAAGAAAGGACCAGGGGTCCCTACGAGCAGTACTTC

V gene: TRBV25-1
clone size: -
J gene: TRBJ2-7
D gene: TRBD1
CDR3 protein: CASSEYRDSYEQYF
CDR3 DNA: TGTGCCAGCAGTGAATATCGGGACAGCTACGAGCAGTACTTC

V gene: TRBV7-9
clone size: once
J gene: TRBJ2-7
D gene: TRBD2
CDR3 protein: CASSLGLAGVDYEQYF
CDR3 DNA: TGTGCCAGCAGCTTGGGGCTGGCGGGAGTAGACTACGAGCAGTACTTC

V gene: TRBV7-2
clone size: -
J gene: TRBJ1-2
D gene: -
CDR3 protein: CASSFIGGSVSGYTF
CDR3 DNA: TGTGCCAGCAGCTTTATTGGAGGATCTGTCTCCGGCTACACCTTC

V gene: TRBV19
clone size: -
J gene: TRBJ1-2
D gene: -
CDR3 protein: CASSIGPVANYGYTF
CDR3 DNA: TGTGCCAGTAGTATAGGTCCGGTGGCTAACTATGGCTACACCTTC

V gene: TRBV4-1
clone size: -
J gene: TRBJ2-7
D gene: TRBD2
CDR3 protein: CASSQVIAGLTRATYEQYF
CDR3 DNA: TGCGCCAGCAGCCAAGTCATAGCGGGATTGACGAGGGCTACCTACGAGCAGTACTTC

V gene: TRBV4-3
clone size: -
J gene: TRBJ1-1
D gene: -
CDR3 protein: CASSQDRAGSEDTEAFF
CDR3 DNA: TGCGCCAGCAGCCAAGATCGGGCGGGAAGCGAGGACACTGAAGCTTTCTTT

V gene: TRBV6-5
clone size: -
J gene: TRBJ1-1
D gene: -
CDR3 protein: CASSSRGGGTEAFF
CDR3 DNA: TGTGCCAGCAGCAGCAGGGGTGGAGGCACTGAAGCTTTCTTT

V gene: TRBV2
clone size: -
J gene: TRBJ2-7
D gene: TRBD1
CDR3 protein: CASSEGPGGAYEQYF
CDR3 DNA: TGTGCCAGCAGTGAAGGGCCAGGGGGCGCCTACGAGCAGTACTTC

V gene: TRBV6-1
clone size: once
J gene: TRBJ2-7
D gene: -
CDR3 protein: CASSPGEWAYEQYF
CDR3 DNA: TGTGCCAGCAGTCCAGGGGAATGGGCCTACGAGCAGTACTTC

V gene: TRBV25-1
clone size: -
J gene: TRBJ2-1
D gene: TRBD1
CDR3 protein: CASSVQGTNEQFF
CDR3 DNA: TGTGCCAGCAGTGTACAGGGGACCAATGAGCAGTTCTTC

V gene: TRBV30
clone size: -
J gene: TRBJ2-1
D gene: -
CDR3 protein: CACYTGDEYNEQFF
CDR3 DNA: TGTGCCTGTTATACGGGCGATGAGTACAATGAGCAGTTCTTC

V gene: TRBV4-1
clone size: -
J gene: TRBJ2-3
D gene: -
CDR3 protein: CASSQVPQATSTDTQYF
CDR3 DNA: TGCGCCAGCAGCCAAGTACCCCAGGCAACTAGCACAGATACGCAGTATTTT

V gene: TRBV5-4
clone size: -
J gene: TRBJ2-2
D gene: -
CDR3 protein: CASSFVGSANTGELFF
CDR3 DNA: TGTGCCAGCAGCTTTGTGGGATCGGCTAACACCGGGGAGCTGTTTTTT

V gene: TRBV11-3
clone size: -
J gene: TRBJ2-1
D gene: TRBD2
CDR3 protein: CASSPRLADGEQFF
CDR3 DNA: TGTGCCAGCAGCCCGCGGCTAGCGGATGGTGAGCAGTTCTTC

V gene: TRBV7-9
clone size: -
J gene: TRBJ2-4
D gene: -
CDR3 protein: CASSASGHDLAKNIQYF
CDR3 DNA: TGTGCCAGCTCCGCCAGTGGACACGATCTAGCCAAAAACATTCAGTACTTC

V gene: TRBV5-6
clone size: -
J gene: TRBJ1-6
D gene: -
CDR3 protein: CASSPTTASSYNSPLHF
CDR3 DNA: TGTGCCAGCAGCCCTACGACCGCAAGCTCCTATAATTCACCCCTCCACTTT

V gene: TRBV10-3
clone size: -
J gene: TRBJ2-3
D gene: -
CDR3 protein: CAISELNTDTQYF
CDR3 DNA: TGTGCCATCAGTGAGTTAAACACAGATACGCAGTATTTT

V gene: TRBV29-1
clone size: -
J gene: TRBJ2-7
D gene: TRBD1
CDR3 protein: CSVVGTASYEQYF
CDR3 DNA: TGCAGCGTTGTAGGGACAGCCTCCTACGAGCAGTACTTC

V gene: TRBV6-5
clone size: once
J gene: TRBJ1-1
D gene: -
CDR3 protein: CASRPTVMNTEAFF
CDR3 DNA: TGTGCCAGCAGACCGACAGTTATGAACACTGAAGCTTTCTTT